Following are 20 T cell receptor beta chains from one sample sequenced in a study of OX40 agonist ivuxolimab in advanced cancers. This table comes from immunoSEQ multiplex PCR, and its TCRdb copy is limited to in-frame clones, with some not included. In the table there are tens of thousands of clones, approximately 81% of which are singletons. The sequenced sample was CD4+ or CD8+ T cells sorted from blood, obtained in a trial of the OX40 agonist ivuxolimab. All receptors derive from an adult with an advanced solid tumor such as melanoma, head and neck, liver or kidney cancer.

Relative to its sample, this clone is medium-sized. The chain links TRBV5-1 to TRBJ2-7; a weak D match, TRBD2 (6 bases). The CDR3 covers 14 residues. V was clipped by 5 bases and J by 3 bases, with 15 bases between them. Looked up from germline, CDR1 is SGHRS and CDR2 is YFSETQ. The CDR3: CASRINPGDYEQYF. For the CDR3, the DNA is TGCGCCAGCAGGATAAACCCGGGGGACTACGAGCAGTACTTC.

V gene TRBV2 combines with J gene TRBJ1-2; D remains unclear. The CDR3 contains 13 residues. Between the trimmed V and J ends, which lost 2 bases and 4 bases, there was a span of 8 bases. Germline V CDR1 and CDR2: SNHLY, FYNNEI. The DNA of the CDR3 is TGTGCCAGCAGTGAAAACAGCTTCTATGGCTACACCTTC. It specifies CASSENSFYGYTF. Looking up the rest from reference TRBV2 and TRBJ1-2 gives the full variable domain: EPEVTQTPSHQVTQMGQEVILRCVPISNHLYFYWYRQILGQKVEFLVSFYNNEISEKSEIFDDQFSVERPDGSNFTLKIRSTKLEDSAMYFCASSENSFYGYTFGSGTRLTVV.

This clone was detected only a few times. V and J are TRBV6-6 and TRBJ2-2; the D gene is possibly TRBD1 (5 bases). CDR1 is MNHNY, CDR2 SVGAGI, per germline (reference sequence). The CDR3 totals 16 residues. V lost 7 bases and J 2 bases, leaving 17 bases between the germline ends. CDR3: CASNLGHPPNTGELFF. The CDR3 coding sequence is TGTGCCAGCAACTTAGGACACCCGCCAAACACCGGGGAGCTGTTTTTT.

This rearrangement joins TRBV7-2 to TRBJ2-7, with 8 bases lining up with TRBD2. With V trimmed by 2 bases and J by 2 bases, 8 bases remained unmatched. The CDR3 has 16 amino acids. Germline lookup yields CDR1 SGHTA and CDR2 FQGNSA. CDR3 in amino acids: CASSLNGREVTYEQYF. CDR3 coding DNA: TGTGCCAGCAGCTTAAACGGGCGGGAGGTAACCTACGAGCAGTACTTC.

A remark on this clone: Other DNA sequences of this sample code for an identical CDR3. CDR3 DNA sequence: TGTGCCAGCTCACCACACACGGATCAGCCCCAGCATTTT. Translating gives CASSPHTDQPQHF. V is TRBV18 and J is TRBJ1-5; D gene unclear. V was pared by 1 base and J by 5 bases, with 6 bases between. The germline CDR1 and CDR2 sequences are KGHSH and LQKENI. This CDR3 region has 13 residues.

This chain connects TRBV5-5 to TRBJ2-7; D is possibly TRBD1 (7 bases). Germline lookup yields CDR1 SGHKS and CDR2 YYEKEE (reference sequence). The length of the CDR3 is 14 residues. Trimming cost V 5 bases and J 4 bases, with 16 bases left between them. CDR3 sequence reads: CASRGTAGGYEQYF. CDR3 DNA sequence: TGTGCCAGCAGGGGGACAGCGGGCGGGTACGAGCAGTACTTC.

The V gene is TRBV9, the J gene TRBJ2-7; D remains unclear. Germline loops: CDR1 SGDLS, CDR2 YYNGEE. The CDR3 is 14 residues long. V lost 0 bases, J lost 0 bases, and 7 bases lay in between. This chain's CDR3 is CASSVDPHSYEQYF. In nucleotides, the CDR3 is TGTGCCAGCAGCGTAGACCCCCACTCCTACGAGCAGTACTTC.

The chain recombines TRBV23-1 with TRBJ2-2, with 7 bases matching TRBD2. TRBV23-1 is known as an ORF, though its function is uncertain. V gave up 0 bases and J gave up 7 bases; unmatched junction bases: 20. CDR3 length equals 20 residues. The CDR3 DNA reads as TGCGCCAGCAGTCAATCCGTAGTGCAAGGAAGGGGAGCGGGGCACGGGGAGCTGTTTTTT. This translates into CASSQSVVQGRGAGHGELFF.

This clone was seen only once. The V gene is TRBV7-9, the J gene TRBJ2-3; D may be TRBD2 (5 bases). The CDR3 totals 12 residues. Looked up from germline, CDR1 is SEHNR and CDR2 is FQNEAQ (reference sequence). Trimming shortened V by 5 bases and J by 6 bases, and 9 bases separated the two germline ends. CDR3 DNA: TGTGCCAGCAGCCAGACTACCGATACGCAGTATTTT. It is translated as CASSQTTDTQYF.

The chain links TRBV29-1 to TRBJ2-5, with D possibly TRBD2 on 6 matching bases. Trimming shortened V by 6 bases and J by 5 bases, and 22 bases separated the two germline ends. CDR3 length: 15 residues. CDR1 is SQVTM and CDR2 is ANQGSEA in the germline V gene. This CDR3 reads CSVQGAGRQIETQYF. The CDR3 DNA sequence: TGCAGCGTCCAAGGGGCCGGGAGACAGATTGAGACCCAGTACTTC.

J is TRBJ2-3 and V is TRBV5-1; TRBD2 agrees at 8 bases. The V gene end was trimmed by 0 bases and the J gene end by 6 bases; junction bases not matched to a gene: 3. Germline V CDR1 and CDR2: SGHRS, YFSETQ. The CDR3 is 14 residues long. The CDR3 DNA follows: TGCGCCAGCAGCTTGGCGGGAGGGATGGATACGCAGTATTTT. This translates into CASSLAGGMDTQYF.

This clone was detected only once. The chain couples TRBV5-4 to TRBJ2-2; 7 bases align to TRBD1. With V trimmed by 7 bases and J by 6 bases, 9 bases remained unmatched. This CDR3 has 14 amino acids. Germline V CDR1 and CDR2: SGHNT, YYREEE (reference sequence). Here the CDR3 DNA reads TGTGCCAGCGGACGACAGGGTTCGGCCGGGGAGCTGTTTTTT. This translates into CASGRQGSAGELFF.

The sample holds one count of this clone. The chain uses TRBV11-1 and TRBJ2-3; TRBD2 agrees at 15 bases. This CDR3 comprises 15 residues. The germline CDR1 and CDR2 sequences are SGHAT and FQDESV (reference sequence). V shed 5 bases, J shed 5 bases, and the junction held 2 bases outside the gene matches. The CDR3 nucleotides read TGTGCCAGCAGCCCGGGACTAGCGGGGGGAGATACGCAGTATTTT. Encoded protein: CASSPGLAGGDTQYF.

The chain has TRBV27 and TRBJ1-2, with a weak D call TRBD1 (5 bases). This CDR3 spans 15 amino acids. The germline V and J ends were trimmed by 6 bases and 1 base, with 15 bases remaining between them. Germline V gene lookup returns CDR1 MNHEY and CDR2 SMNVEV (reference sequence). CDR3 DNA sequence: TGTGCCAGCAGCCTAGGACACTCTTTTAACTATGGCTACACCTTC. Its translation: CASSLGHSFNYGYTF.

This sequence joins TRBV5-1 and TRBJ1-3, with 7 bases lining up with TRBD1. Trimming took 3 bases from V and 4 from J; bases not matched to a gene: 4. In germline, CDR1 is SGHRS, CDR2 YFSETQ. The CDR3 sequence is 14 residues long. CDR3 amino acids: CASSWGQSGNTIYF. The CDR3 DNA follows: TGCGCCAGCAGCTGGGGACAGTCAGGAAACACCATATATTTT.

This rearrangement joins TRBV19 to TRBJ2-1; D may be TRBD2 (5 bases). This CDR3 region has 13 residues. With 2 bases removed from V and 13 bases from J, the gap between germline ends came to 15 bases. Germline V gene data show CDR1 as LNHDA and CDR2 as SQIVND (reference sequence). The CDR3 region is CASSISRETYQFF. CDR3 nucleotide sequence: TGTGCCAGTAGTATATCTCGGGAAACGTATCAGTTCTTC.

This sequence joins TRBV2 and TRBJ1-1; no reliable D call. The CDR3 extends over 14 amino acids. Trimming cost V 2 bases and J 4 bases, with 11 bases left between them. CDR1 and CDR2 from the germline V gene are SNHLY and FYNNEI. The chain's CDR3 is CASSEQLSFTEAFF. The CDR3 DNA reads TGTGCCAGCAGTGAACAACTTTCTTTCACTGAAGCTTTCTTT.

In its sample, this clone was seen once. The CDR3 DNA sequence: TGTGCCATCAGTGAGTCTGGGCTAGCGGGAGGAGGTGAGCAGTTCTTC. Translation: CAISESGLAGGGEQFF. The V and J genes are TRBV10-3 and TRBJ2-1, with TRBD2 matching over 11 bases. This CDR3 contains 16 residues. Germline V gene lookup returns CDR1 ENHRY and CDR2 SYGVKD. The trim removed 0 bases at V and 9 bases at J, leaving 7 bases unmatched.

The chain couples TRBV28 to TRBJ1-5; D might be TRBD1 (6 bases). Per the germline V gene, CDR1 is MDHEN and CDR2 is SYDVKM. The CDR3 length is 17 residues. Trimming took off 4 bases at V and 1 base at J, with 17 bases between the two ends. The CDR3 loop reads CASSSGTRSQSNQPQHF. The CDR3 DNA sequence: TGTGCCAGCAGTTCCGGGACAAGGAGCCAGAGCAATCAGCCCCAGCATTTT.

This clone has a single count. This chain connects TRBV23-1 to TRBJ2-3, with D perhaps matching TRBD1 or TRBD2 (5 bases each). TRBV23-1 is an open reading frame, and its role is uncertain. CDR3 length: 17 residues. V lost 6 bases and J lost 3, with 22 bases in between. The CDR3 here is CASRKKTGTAATDTQYF. The DNA of the CDR3 is TGCGCCAGCAGGAAGAAAACCGGGACCGCAGCTACAGATACGCAGTATTTT.